This T cell receptor (beta chain) was retrieved from a study of T cells in Graves' hyperthyroidism and ophthalmopathy. Regarding the study as a whole: Most thyroid clonotypes expanded above 0.001 were also detected in blood.

The source material, RNA transcripts, was used to amplify TCR beta CDR3 regions. With the HTBI primer set, the TCR CDR3 went through a first round of RT-PCR. TCRdb itself ran the multiplex PCR reads through MiXCR, one entry per CDR3 protein. The data contain over 300,000 distinct CDR3 sequences, approximately 14% of them singletons. Germline CDR1 MNHNS, CDR2 SASEGT. The CDR3 spans 13 residues. Losses at the gene ends were 4 bases for V and 5 bases for J; bases not matched to a gene: 2. Ophthalmopathy patients had Clinical Activity Score at least 3, NOSPECS grade at least 4, duration under 3 months. Source material for PBMCs was roughly 10 ml fresh peripheral blood. This clonotype was picked up many times. Its specificity is unknown.

The chain joins TRBV6-1 to TRBJ1-1; 9 bases map to TRBD1. This TCR derives from a woman in her thirties or forties with Graves' ophthalmopathy. Source material: blood. The CDR3 loop is CASSGDRVTEAFF. Written as DNA, the CDR3 is TGTGCCAGCAGTGGGGACAGGGTAACTGAAGCTTTCTTT.